The sequence of this T cell receptor (beta chain) was determined in a study of T cell repertoires in cytomegalovirus infection. Overall study: Carrying CMV and the relevant HLA type showed in public TCR beta signatures.

The CDR3 extends over 14 amino acids. The germline gives CDR1 SGDLS, CDR2 YYNGEE. J was trimmed by 2 bases and V by 3 bases; bases with no gene match: 5. Regarding this clonotype: Its specificity is unknown.

One entry per CDR3 protein results from TCRdb running MiXCR on the reads. The sample records some 170,000 distinct CDR3 sequences, about 18% being singletons. Regarding the study as a whole: HLA-C-restricted CMV-specific TCR beta clonotypes prevailed in the ex vivo response.

Sequencing was performed on CD8+ T cells from PBMCs. V and J are TRBV9 and TRBJ2-7; 7 bases match TRBD1. The sequence derives from a human donor in good health (CMV status not recorded). Some clones in this sample may be carry-over from other donors' samples. The CDR3 loop reads CASSGTQGAYEQYF. DNA of the CDR3: TGTGCCAGCAGCGGCACGCAGGGGGCCTACGAGCAGTACTTC.